These 7 T cell receptor beta chains were all obtained from the same sample, sequenced in a study of blood T cell repertoires in COVID-19. Using immunoSEQ multiplex PCR, the repertoire was profiled, and TCRdb retains in-frame clones only, with some absent. The repertoire holds 150,000 or so clones, with roughly 78% as singletons. Input material: PBMCs or T cells enriched from blood (not recorded which). The receptors were sampled from a woman in her forties or fifties who had recovered from COVID-19.

V gene TRBV13 combines with J gene TRBJ2-5; no firm D call. CDR1 PRHDT and CDR2 FYEKMQ come from the germline V gene (reference sequence). The V end lost 1 base, the J end lost 2 bases, and 5 bases lay between the germline ends. This CDR3 contains 13 residues. In nucleotides, the CDR3 is TGTGCCAGCAGCTTAGAGCGTCAAGAGACCCAGTACTTC. Translating gives CASSLERQETQYF.

This chain joins TRBV19 and TRBJ2-6; no reliable D call. Trimming stripped 0 bases from V and 0 bases from J, with 6 bases between. The CDR3 is 16 amino acids. Germline V gene data show CDR1 as LNHDA and CDR2 as SQIVND (reference sequence). The CDR3 DNA reads as TGTGCCAGTAGTATAGACAGGTACTCTGGGGCCAACGTCCTGACTTTC. It is translated as CASSIDRYSGANVLTF.

This clone was recorded once. The V and J genes are TRBV12-3 or TRBV12-4 and TRBJ2-5; D call uncertain. The CDR3 runs to 12 residues. V was trimmed by 6 bases and J by 3 bases, leaving 8 bases between them. The DNA of the CDR3 is TGTGCCAGCAGCCAGAGGAAAGAGACCCAGTACTTC. It encodes CASSQRKETQYF.

This clone occurred a few times. The rearrangement links TRBV28 to TRBJ1-1; D unresolved. V shed 6 bases and J shed 3 bases, with 8 bases lying between them. In germline, CDR1 is MDHEN, CDR2 SYDVKM. The CDR3 is 12 amino acids. The chain's CDR3 is CASRPGYTEAFF. The CDR3 coding sequence is TGTGCCAGCAGACCGGGGTACACTGAAGCTTTCTTT.

This clone was counted only a few times. The chain recombines TRBV21-1 with TRBJ1-2; TRBD1, the D gene given by the table, was not confirmed from the DNA. TRBV21-1 is recorded as a pseudogene. The CDR3 sequence is 14 residues long. The CDR3 sequence: CASSRAALNYGYTF. Written as DNA, the CDR3 is TGTGCCAGCAGCAGGGCAGCTCTTAACTATGGCTACACCTTC.

V gene TRBV10-3 combines with J gene TRBJ1-5; D possibly corresponds to TRBD1 (6 bases). V was shortened by 0 bases and J by 0 bases, with 12 bases between the two germline ends. This CDR3 has 17 amino acids. Germline lookup yields CDR1 ENHRY and CDR2 SYGVKD. The CDR3 nucleotides read TGTGCCATCAGTGAGTCGCAGGGGCCCTATAGCAATCAGCCCCAGCATTTT. Translated: CAISESQGPYSNQPQHF.

The gene calls are TRBV5-1 and TRBJ2-3; D is perhaps TRBD1 (5 bases). The CDR3 sequence is 17 residues long. CDR1 is SGHRS, CDR2 YFSETQ, per germline. V lost 4 bases, J lost 0 bases, and 18 bases lay in between. CDR3 sequence: CASSSPKGSMSTDTQYF. The CDR3 DNA is TGCGCCAGCAGCAGCCCCAAGGGGTCGATGAGCACAGATACGCAGTATTTT.